This T cell receptor beta chain appears in the sequencing data of a study of shared clonotypes between healthy human individuals. For the study at large: In total, the donors were two women and a few men aged 18 to 49.

Regarding the study as a whole: Some clonotypes were shared by all four sorted-subset donors, while others were not shared. The non-shared ones had lower generation probabilities than the shared ones.

Concerning this clone itself: Its antigen is unidentified.

Trimming took 5 bases from V and 5 from J, leaving 12 bases between them. Germline CDR1 SQVTM, CDR2 ANQGSEA. The CDR3 has 13 residues. Method: immunoSEQ multiplex PCR; TCRdb's copy keeps in-frame clones and lacks some. The sample consists of some 1,100,000 clones, around three quarters of them appearing once. Sample: memory CD4+ T cells from PBMCs. The subset denotes: CD45RA-negative fraction. J is TRBJ2-2 and V is TRBV29-1; possibly TRBD1 for D (5 bases). The sequence derives from a young man in good health. Some clones in this sample may be carry-over from other donors' samples. For the CDR3, the DNA is TGCAGCGTTCCCCACCAGGGAACCGGGGAGCTGTTTTTT. Translated: CSVPHQGTGELFF.